This is a list of T cell receptor beta chains from one sample in a study of graft-versus-host responses after intestinal transplantation. The data were produced by immunoSEQ multiplex PCR, yet TCRdb's version contains in-frame clones alone and is incomplete. Of about 100,000 clones in the sample, roughly 87% were seen once. No antigens are known for them. Sequencing was performed on unstimulated CD4+ T cells sorted from spleen or lymph node cells, taken before transplant. All receptors derive from a human donor who was the organ donor for an intestinal transplant. Both conserved end residues are part of each CDR3. The D gene is left open where the match is weak. A clone size is listed for some rows: how often the clone was seen (once, few, many), or a class if it is expanded.

TRBV5-1	TRBD2	TRBJ2-7	NA	CASSAGLAGHPYEQYF	TGCGCCAGCAGCGCAGGACTAGCGGGACACCCATACGAGCAGTACTTC
TRBV6-5	TRBD1	TRBJ2-3	few	CASSKGQHSSDTQYF	TGTGCCAGCAGTAAGGGACAGCATTCCTCAGATACGCAGTATTTT
TRBV7-2	NA	TRBJ1-6	NA	CASRKGEGPLHF	TGTGCCAGCAGGAAGGGGGAGGGGCCCCTCCACTTT
TRBV15	NA	TRBJ2-5	NA	CATSRRGEETQYF	TGTGCCACCAGCAGGAGGGGCGAAGAGACCCAGTACTTC
TRBV19	TRBD1	TRBJ2-5	NA	CASRGRGRQETQYF	TGTGCCAGTAGGGGCAGGGGGCGCCAAGAGACCCAGTACTTC
TRBV2	TRBD2	TRBJ2-3	NA	CASSGGLEGTYSSTDTQYF	TGTGCCAGCAGCGGGGGACTAGAAGGAACATATTCTAGCACAGATACGCAGTATTTT
TRBV6-1	NA	TRBJ2-2	NA	CASSVTTGGELFF	TGTGCCAGCAGTGTAACTACAGGCGGGGAGCTGTTTTTT
TRBV5-1	NA	TRBJ2-3	NA	CASSLGRGTDTQYF	TGCGCCAGCAGCTTGGGCAGGGGCACAGATACGCAGTATTTT
TRBV6-5	NA	TRBJ2-7	NA	CASSFQQGPLERQYF	TGTGCCAGCAGCTTTCAGCAGGGTCCCCTCGAGAGACAGTACTTC
TRBV11-2	NA	TRBJ2-3	NA	CASSLAVDPFTDTQYF	TGTGCCAGCAGCTTAGCCGTCGATCCTTTCACAGATACGCAGTATTTT
TRBV14	NA	TRBJ1-4	few	CASSPRWGGEKLFF	TGTGCCAGCAGCCCGAGGTGGGGCGGTGAAAAACTGTTTTTT
TRBV7-9	TRBD1	TRBJ1-1	NA	CASSQGQGGITEAFF	TGTGCCAGCAGCCAAGGACAGGGTGGAATCACTGAAGCTTTCTTT
TRBV27	NA	TRBJ2-1	NA	CASSLQGKLYNEQFF	TGTGCCAGCAGCTTACAGGGAAAACTTTACAATGAGCAGTTCTTC
TRBV19	TRBD2	TRBJ2-7	NA	CASSPSGRGYEQYF	TGTGCCAGTAGCCCTAGCGGGAGAGGCTACGAGCAGTACTTC
TRBV19	NA	TRBJ1-4	few	CASSPRAGPEKLFF	TGTGCCAGTAGCCCCCGGGCGGGGCCTGAAAAACTGTTTTTT